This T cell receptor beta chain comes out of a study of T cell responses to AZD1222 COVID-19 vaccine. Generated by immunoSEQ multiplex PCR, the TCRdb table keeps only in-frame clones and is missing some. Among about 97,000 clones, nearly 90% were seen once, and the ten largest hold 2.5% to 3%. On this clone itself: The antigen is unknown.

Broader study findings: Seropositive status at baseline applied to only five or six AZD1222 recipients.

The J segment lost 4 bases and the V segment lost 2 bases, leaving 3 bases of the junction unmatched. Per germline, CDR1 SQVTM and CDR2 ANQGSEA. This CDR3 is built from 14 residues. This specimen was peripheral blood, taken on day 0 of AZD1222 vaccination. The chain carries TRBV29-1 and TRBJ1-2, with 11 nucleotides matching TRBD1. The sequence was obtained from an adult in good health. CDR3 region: CSVERTGGVYGYTF. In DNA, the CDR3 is TGCAGCGTTGAAAGGACAGGGGGCGTCTATGGCTACACCTTC. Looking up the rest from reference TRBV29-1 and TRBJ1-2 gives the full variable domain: SAVISQKPSRDICQRGTSLTIQCQVDSQVTMMFWYRQQPGQSLTLIATANQGSEATYESGFVIDKFPISRPNLTFSTLTVSNMSPEDSSIYLCSVERTGGVYGYTFGSGTRLTVV.